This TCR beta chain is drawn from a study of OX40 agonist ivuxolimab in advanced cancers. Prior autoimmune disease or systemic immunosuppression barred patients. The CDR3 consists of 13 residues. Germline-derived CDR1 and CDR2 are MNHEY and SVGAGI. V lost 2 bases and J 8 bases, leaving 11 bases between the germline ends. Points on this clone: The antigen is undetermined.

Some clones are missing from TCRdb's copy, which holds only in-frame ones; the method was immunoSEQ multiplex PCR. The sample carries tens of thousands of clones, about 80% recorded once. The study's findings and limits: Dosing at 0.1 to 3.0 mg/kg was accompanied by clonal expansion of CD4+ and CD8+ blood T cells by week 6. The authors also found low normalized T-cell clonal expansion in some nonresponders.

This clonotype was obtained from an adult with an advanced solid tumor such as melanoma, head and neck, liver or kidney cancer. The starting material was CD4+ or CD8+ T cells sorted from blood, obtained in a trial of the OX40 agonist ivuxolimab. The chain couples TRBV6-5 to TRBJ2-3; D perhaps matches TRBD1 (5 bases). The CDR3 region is CASSYPGLGTQYF. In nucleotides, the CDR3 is TGTGCCAGCAGTTACCCAGGGTTAGGTACGCAGTATTTT.